The clone carrying this T cell receptor (beta chain) was counted a few times. The sample comes from a study of cytomegalovirus exposure and HLA in healthy donors. Repertoires were generated with immunoSEQ multiplex PCR, while TCRdb's copy carries only in-frame clones and drops some. This repertoire shows about 360,000 clones, roughly 88% found once; its top ten account for 0.83%. V was shortened by 2 bases and J by 4 bases, with 5 bases between the two germline ends. CDR1 is MNHNS and CDR2 is SASEGT in the germline V gene. The CDR3 is 12 amino acids. This receptor was taken from a woman younger than 30 in good health and CMV-seronegative. The gene calls are TRBV6-1 and TRBJ1-2; D unresolved. Sequenced sample: PBMCs. The CDR3 nucleotides are TGTGCCAGCAGTGAATCGCGCTATGGCTACACCTTC. It encodes CASSESRYGYTF.